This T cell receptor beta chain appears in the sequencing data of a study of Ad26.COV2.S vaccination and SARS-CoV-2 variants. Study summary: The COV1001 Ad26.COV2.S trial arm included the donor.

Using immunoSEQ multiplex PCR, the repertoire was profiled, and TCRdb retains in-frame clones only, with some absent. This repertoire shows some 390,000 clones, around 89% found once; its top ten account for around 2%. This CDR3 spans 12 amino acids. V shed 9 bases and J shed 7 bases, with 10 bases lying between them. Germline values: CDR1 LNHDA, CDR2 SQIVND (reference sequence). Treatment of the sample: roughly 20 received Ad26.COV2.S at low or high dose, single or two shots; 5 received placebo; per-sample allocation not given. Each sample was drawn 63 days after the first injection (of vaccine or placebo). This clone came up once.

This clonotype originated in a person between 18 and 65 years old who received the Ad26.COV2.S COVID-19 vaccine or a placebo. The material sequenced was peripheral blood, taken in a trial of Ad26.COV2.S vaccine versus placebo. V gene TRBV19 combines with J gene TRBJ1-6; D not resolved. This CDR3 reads CASALSNSPLHF. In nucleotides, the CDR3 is TGTGCCAGCGCATTAAGCAATTCACCCCTCCACTTT.